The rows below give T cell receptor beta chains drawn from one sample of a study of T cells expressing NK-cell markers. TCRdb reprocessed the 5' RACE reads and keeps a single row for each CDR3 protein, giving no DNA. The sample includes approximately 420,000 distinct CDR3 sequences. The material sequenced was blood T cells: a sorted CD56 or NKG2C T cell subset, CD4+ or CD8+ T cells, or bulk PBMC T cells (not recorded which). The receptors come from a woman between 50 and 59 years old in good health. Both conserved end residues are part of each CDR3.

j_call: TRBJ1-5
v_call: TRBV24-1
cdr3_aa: CATSGRDPNQPQHF

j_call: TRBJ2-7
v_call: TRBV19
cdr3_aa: CASGDRQREQYF

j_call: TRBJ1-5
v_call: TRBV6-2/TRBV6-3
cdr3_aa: CASNRGSGQPQHF

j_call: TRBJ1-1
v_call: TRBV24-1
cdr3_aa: CATSDSKGLNTEAFF

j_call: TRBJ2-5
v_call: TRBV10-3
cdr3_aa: CAIKPEEETQYF

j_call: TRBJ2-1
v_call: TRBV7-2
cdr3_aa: CASSLALGAYNEQFF

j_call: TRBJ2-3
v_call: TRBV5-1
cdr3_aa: CASSKSGQGSTDTQYF

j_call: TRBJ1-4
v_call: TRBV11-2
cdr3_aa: CASSTPKGPDSEKLFF

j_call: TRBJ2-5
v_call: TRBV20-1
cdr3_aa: CSATSQEKETQYF

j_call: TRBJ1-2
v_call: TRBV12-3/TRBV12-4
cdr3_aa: CANDRDGGYTF

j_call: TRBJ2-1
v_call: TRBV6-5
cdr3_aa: CASRRTSSEQFF

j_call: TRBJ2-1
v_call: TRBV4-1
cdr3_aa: CASSQGLSSYNEQFF

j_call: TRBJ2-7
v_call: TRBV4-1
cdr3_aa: CASSPPGAMYEQYF

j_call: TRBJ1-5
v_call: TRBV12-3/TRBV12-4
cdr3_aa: CASKGNVGENQPQHF

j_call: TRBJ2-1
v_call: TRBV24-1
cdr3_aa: CATGLAGETGQFF

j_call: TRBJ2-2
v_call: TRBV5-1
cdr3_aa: CASYGLDRANTGELFF

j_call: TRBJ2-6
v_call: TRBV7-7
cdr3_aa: CASSQGQGIFSGANVLTF

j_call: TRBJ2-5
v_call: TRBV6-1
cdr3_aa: CASSTPRWQGETQYF

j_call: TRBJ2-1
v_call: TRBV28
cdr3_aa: CASSQPTGPLGYEQFF

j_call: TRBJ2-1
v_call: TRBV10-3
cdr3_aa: CAIRGTSGHERGPINEQFF

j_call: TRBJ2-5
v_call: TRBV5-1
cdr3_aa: CASSYPRQGIETQYF

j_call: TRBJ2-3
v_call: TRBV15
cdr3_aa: CATSRGSYSTDTQYF

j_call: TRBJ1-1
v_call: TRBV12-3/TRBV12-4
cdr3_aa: CASSQSGGLAEAFF

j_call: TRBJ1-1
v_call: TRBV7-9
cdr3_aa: CASSLVGLTEAFF

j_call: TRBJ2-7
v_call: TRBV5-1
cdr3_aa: CASSRMQGYEQYF

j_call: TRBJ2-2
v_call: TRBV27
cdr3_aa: CASSEGLAGGPGELFF

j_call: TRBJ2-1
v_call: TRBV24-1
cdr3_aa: CATSDPRTVWSHNEQFF

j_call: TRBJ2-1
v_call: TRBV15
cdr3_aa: CATSRDSSGSSEQFF

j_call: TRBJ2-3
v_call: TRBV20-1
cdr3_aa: CSASHKGTQYF

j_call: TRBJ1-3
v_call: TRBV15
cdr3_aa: CATSREGRASGNTIYF

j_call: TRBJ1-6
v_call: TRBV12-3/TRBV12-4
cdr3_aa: CASTSGSPLHF

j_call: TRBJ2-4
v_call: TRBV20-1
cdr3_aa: CSALGLGAQNIQYF

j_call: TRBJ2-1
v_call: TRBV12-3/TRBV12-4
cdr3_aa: CASSLSSSLADEQFF

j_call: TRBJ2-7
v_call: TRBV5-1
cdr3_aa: CASSWTSPTYEQYF

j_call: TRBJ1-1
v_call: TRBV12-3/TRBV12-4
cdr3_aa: CASFSGGSLGNTEAFF

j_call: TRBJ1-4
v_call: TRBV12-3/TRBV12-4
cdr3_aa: CASSLVGQGAVNEKLFF

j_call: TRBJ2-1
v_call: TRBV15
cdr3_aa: CATLFISYNEQFF

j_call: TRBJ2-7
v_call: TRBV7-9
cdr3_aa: CASSLEGRRDEQYF

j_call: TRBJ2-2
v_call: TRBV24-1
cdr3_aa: CATSADSRSGELFF

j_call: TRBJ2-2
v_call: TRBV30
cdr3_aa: CAWSPQREWGTGELFF

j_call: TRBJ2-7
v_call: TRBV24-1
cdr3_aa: CATSDLWTSGRPKSCYYEQYF

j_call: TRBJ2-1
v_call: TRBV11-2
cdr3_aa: CASSLAGGITYNEQFF